This T cell receptor (beta chain) was observed in a study of T cell responses to AZD1222 COVID-19 vaccine. Produced via immunoSEQ multiplex PCR; TCRdb's table is partial and in-frame only. The table has 130,000 or so clones, approximately 88% seen once; the top ten hold just under 3%. The V end was cut by 0 bases, the J end by 10 bases, with 10 bases between. The CDR3 has 13 residues. In germline, CDR1 is MNHEY, CDR2 SVGEGT. This clonotype was sampled from an adult in good health. The chain couples TRBV6-2 or TRBV6-3 to TRBJ2-1; D is ambiguous. Here the sequenced sample was peripheral blood, taken on day 0 of AZD1222 vaccination. CDR3 protein: CASSYSRPEEQFF. CDR3 sequence (DNA): TGTGCCAGCAGTTACTCACGCCCGGAGGAGCAGTTCTTC.